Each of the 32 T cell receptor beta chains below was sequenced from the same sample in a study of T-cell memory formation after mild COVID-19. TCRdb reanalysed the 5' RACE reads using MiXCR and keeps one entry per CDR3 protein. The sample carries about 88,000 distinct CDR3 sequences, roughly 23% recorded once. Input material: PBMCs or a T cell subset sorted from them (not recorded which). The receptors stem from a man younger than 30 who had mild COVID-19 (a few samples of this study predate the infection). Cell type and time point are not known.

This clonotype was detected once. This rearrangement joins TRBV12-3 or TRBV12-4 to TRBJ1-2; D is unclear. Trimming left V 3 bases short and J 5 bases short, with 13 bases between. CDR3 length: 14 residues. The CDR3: CASSFSGGAYGYTF. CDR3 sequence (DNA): TGTGCCAGCAGTTTCTCGGGAGGTGCATATGGCTACACCTTC.

CDR3 in amino acids: CASSQGLTGGSYEQYF. The CDR3 region has the DNA TGCGCCAGCAGCCAAGGCCTCACAGGGGGCTCCTACGAGCAGTACTTC. V is TRBV4-1 and J is TRBJ2-7, with TRBD1 identical over 8 bases. Germline V gives CDR1 MGHRA, CDR2 YSYEKL. V lost 1 base to trimming and J lost 0 bases; unmatched junction nucleotides: 5. The CDR3 is 16 amino acids.

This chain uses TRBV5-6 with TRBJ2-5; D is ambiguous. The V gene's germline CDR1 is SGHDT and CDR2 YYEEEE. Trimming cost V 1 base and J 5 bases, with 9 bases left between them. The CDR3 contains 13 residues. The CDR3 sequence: CASSLLSEETQYF. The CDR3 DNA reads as TGTGCCAGCAGCTTGCTAAGTGAGGAGACCCAGTACTTC.

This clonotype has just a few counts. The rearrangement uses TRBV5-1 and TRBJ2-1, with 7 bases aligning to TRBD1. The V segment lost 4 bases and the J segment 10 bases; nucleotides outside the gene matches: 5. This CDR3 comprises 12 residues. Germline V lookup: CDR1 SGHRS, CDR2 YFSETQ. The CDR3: CASSARDREQFF. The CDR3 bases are TGCGCCAGCAGCGCCCGGGACAGAGAGCAGTTCTTC.

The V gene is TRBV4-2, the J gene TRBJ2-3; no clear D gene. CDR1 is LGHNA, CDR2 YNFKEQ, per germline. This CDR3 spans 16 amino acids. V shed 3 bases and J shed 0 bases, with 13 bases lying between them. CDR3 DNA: TGTGCCAGCAGCCATAGGCAGGCCTCGAGCACAGATACGCAGTATTTT. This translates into CASSHRQASSTDTQYF.

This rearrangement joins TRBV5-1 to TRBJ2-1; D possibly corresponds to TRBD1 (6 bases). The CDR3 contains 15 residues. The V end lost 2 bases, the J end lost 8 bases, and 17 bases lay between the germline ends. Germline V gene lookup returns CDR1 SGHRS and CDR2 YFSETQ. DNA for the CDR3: TGCGCCAGCAGCTTATCCGTTGGGGGCTTGGATGAGCAGTTCTTC. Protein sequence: CASSLSVGGLDEQFF.

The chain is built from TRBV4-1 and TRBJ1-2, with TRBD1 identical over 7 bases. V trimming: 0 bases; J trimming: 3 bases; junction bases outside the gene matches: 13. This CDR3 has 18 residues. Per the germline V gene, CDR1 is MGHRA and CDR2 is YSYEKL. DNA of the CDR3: TGCGCCAGCAGCCAAGACCCCATCTCGACAGGGTTCGACTATGGCTACACCTTC. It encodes CASSQDPISTGFDYGYTF.

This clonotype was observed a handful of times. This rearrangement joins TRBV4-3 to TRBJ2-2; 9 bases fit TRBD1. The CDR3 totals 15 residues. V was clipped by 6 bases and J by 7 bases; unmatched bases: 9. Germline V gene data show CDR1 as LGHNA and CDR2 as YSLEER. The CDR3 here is CASRPGQGLIGELFF. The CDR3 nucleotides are TGCGCCAGCAGGCCGGGACAGGGATTGATCGGGGAGCTGTTTTTT.

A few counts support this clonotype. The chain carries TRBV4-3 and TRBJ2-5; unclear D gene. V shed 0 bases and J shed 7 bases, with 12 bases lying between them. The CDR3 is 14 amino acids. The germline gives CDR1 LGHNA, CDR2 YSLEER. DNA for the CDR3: TGCGCCAGCAGCCAAGATTGGCGGCCGGGGACCCAGTACTTC. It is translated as CASSQDWRPGTQYF.

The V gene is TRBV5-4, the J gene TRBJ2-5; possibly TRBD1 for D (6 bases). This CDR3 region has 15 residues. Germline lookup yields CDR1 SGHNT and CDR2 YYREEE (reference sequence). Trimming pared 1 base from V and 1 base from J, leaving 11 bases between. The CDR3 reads CASSLPDRTQETQYF. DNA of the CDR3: TGTGCCAGCAGCTTGCCGGACAGAACCCAAGAGACCCAGTACTTC.

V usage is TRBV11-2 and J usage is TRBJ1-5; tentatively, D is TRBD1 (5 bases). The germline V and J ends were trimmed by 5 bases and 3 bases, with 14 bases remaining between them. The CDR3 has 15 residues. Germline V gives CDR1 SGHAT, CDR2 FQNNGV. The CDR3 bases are TGTGCCAGCAGCCTTGGTCCAGGGAACAATCAGCCCCAGCATTTT. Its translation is CASSLGPGNNQPQHF.

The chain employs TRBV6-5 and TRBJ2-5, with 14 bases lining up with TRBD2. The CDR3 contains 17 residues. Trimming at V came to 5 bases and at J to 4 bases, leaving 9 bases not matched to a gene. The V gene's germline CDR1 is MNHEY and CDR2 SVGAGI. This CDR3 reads CASSHLGTSGGGETQYF. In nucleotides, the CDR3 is TGTGCCAGCAGTCACCTTGGGACTAGCGGGGGAGGAGAGACCCAGTACTTC.

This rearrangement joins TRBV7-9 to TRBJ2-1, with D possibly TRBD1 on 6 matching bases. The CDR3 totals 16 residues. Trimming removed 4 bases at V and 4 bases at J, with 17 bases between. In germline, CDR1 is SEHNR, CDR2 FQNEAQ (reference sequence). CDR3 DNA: TGTGCCAGCAGCTCTGACAGGTCAGCACAATACAATGAGCAGTTCTTC. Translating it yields CASSSDRSAQYNEQFF.

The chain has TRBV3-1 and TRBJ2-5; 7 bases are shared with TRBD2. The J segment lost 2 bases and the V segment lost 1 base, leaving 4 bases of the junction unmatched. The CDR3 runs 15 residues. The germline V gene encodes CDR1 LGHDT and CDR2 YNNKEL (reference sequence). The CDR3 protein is CASSQAGGGQETQYF. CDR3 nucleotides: TGTGCCAGCAGCCAAGCGGGGGGTGGTCAAGAGACCCAGTACTTC.

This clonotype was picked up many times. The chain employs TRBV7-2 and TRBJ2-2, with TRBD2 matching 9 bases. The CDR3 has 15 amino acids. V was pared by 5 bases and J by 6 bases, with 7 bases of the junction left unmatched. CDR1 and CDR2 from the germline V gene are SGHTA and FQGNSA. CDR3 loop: CASSPQAGGSGELFF. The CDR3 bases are TGTGCCAGCAGCCCACAAGCGGGGGGATCCGGGGAGCTGTTTTTT.

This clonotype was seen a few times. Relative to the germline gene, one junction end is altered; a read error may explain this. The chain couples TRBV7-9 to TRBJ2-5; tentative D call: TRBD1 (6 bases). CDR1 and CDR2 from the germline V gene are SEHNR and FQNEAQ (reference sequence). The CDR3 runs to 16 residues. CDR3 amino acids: CASNHPSGTGQEIQYF. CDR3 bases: TGTGCCAGCAACCACCCGTCCGGGACGGGACAAGAGATCCAGTACTTC.

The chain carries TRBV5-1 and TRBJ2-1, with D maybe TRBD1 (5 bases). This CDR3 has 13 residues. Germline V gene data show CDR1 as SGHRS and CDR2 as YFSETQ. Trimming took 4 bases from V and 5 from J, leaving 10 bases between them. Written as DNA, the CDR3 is TGCGCCAGCAGCCCGCGGACAAACAATGAGCAGTTCTTC. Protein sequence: CASSPRTNNEQFF.

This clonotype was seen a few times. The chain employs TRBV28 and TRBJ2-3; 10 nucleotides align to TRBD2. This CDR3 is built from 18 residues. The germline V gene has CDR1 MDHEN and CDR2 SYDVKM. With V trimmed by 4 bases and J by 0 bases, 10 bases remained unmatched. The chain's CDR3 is CASSYPPSGGLSTDTQYF. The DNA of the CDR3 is TGTGCCAGCAGTTATCCACCTAGCGGGGGCCTCAGCACAGATACGCAGTATTTT.

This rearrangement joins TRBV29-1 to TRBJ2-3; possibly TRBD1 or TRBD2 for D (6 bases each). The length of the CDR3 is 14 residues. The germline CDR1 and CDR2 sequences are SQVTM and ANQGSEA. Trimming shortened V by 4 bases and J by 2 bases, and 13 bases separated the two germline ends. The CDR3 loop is CSVGGGLHTDTQYF. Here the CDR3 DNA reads TGCAGCGTTGGAGGGGGGTTACACACAGATACGCAGTATTTT.

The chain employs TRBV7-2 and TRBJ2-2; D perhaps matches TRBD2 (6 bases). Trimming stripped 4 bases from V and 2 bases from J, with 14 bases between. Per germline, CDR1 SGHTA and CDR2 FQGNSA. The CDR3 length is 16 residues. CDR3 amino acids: CASSSPFGSNTGELFF. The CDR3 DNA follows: TGTGCCAGCAGCTCGCCCTTCGGGAGCAACACCGGGGAGCTGTTTTTT.

CDR3 nucleotides: TGTGCCAGCAGTTCCACAGGGGGCGGGTTCACTGAAGCTTTCTTT. Amino acids: CASSSTGGGFTEAFF. The chain joins TRBV7-3 to TRBJ1-1; 9 bases agree with TRBD1. Trimming took 6 bases from V and 4 from J; bases not matched to a gene: 9. CDR3 size: 15 residues. Germline V CDR1 and CDR2: SGHTA, FQGTGA.

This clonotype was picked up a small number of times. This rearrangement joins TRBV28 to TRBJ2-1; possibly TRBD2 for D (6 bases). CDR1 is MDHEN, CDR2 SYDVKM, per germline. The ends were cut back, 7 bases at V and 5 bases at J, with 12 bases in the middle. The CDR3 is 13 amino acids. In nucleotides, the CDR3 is TGTGCCAGCATAAAGCGGGCCCACAATGAGCAGTTCTTC. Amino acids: CASIKRAHNEQFF.

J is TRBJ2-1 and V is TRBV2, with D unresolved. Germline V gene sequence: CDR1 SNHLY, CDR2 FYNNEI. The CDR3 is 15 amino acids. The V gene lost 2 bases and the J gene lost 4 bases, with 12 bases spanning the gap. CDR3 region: CASSERATDYNEQFF. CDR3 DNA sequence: TGTGCCAGCAGTGAACGGGCTACCGATTACAATGAGCAGTTCTTC.

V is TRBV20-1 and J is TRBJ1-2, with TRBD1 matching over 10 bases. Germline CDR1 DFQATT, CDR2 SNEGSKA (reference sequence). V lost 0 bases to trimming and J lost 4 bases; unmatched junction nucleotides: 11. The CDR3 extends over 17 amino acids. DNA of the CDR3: TGCAGTGCTAGAGATGAGCTTGGACAGGGGGACCCCTATGGCTACACCTTC. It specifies CSARDELGQGDPYGYTF.

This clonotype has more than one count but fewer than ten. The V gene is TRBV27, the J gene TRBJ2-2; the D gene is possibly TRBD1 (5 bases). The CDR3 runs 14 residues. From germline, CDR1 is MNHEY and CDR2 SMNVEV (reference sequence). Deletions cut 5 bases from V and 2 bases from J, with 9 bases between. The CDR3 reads CASSPTENTGELFF. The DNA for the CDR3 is TGTGCCAGCAGTCCGACAGAAAACACCGGGGAGCTGTTTTTT.

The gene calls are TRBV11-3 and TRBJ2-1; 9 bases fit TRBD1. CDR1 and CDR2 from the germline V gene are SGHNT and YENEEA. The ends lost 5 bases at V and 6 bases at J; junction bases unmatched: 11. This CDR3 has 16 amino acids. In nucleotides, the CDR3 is TGTGCCAGCAGCGGACAGGGGCCGTACAATTCCAATGAGCAGTTCTTC. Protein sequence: CASSGQGPYNSNEQFF.

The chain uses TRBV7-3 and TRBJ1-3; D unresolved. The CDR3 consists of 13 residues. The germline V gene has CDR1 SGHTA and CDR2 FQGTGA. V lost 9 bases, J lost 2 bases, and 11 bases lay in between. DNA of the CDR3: TGTGCCAGAATAAGGGAGGCTGGAAACACCATATATTTT. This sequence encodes CARIREAGNTIYF. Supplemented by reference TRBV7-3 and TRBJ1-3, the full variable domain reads GAGVSQTPSNKVTEKGKYVELRCDPISGHTALYWYRQSLGQGPEFLIYFQGTGAADDSGLPNDRFFAVRPEGSVSTLKIQRTERGDSAVYLCARIREAGNTIYFGEGSWLTVV.

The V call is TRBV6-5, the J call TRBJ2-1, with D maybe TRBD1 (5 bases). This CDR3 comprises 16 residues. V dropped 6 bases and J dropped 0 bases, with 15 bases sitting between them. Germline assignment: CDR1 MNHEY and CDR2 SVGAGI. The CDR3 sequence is CASSPVTGNSYNEQFF. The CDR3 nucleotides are TGTGCCAGCAGCCCCGTAACAGGCAACTCCTACAATGAGCAGTTCTTC.

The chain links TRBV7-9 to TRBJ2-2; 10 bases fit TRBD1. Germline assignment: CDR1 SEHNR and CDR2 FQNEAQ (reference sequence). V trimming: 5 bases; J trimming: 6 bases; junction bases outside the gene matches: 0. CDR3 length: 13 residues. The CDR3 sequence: CASSGTGAGELFF. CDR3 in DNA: TGTGCCAGCAGCGGGACAGGGGCCGGGGAGCTGTTTTTT.

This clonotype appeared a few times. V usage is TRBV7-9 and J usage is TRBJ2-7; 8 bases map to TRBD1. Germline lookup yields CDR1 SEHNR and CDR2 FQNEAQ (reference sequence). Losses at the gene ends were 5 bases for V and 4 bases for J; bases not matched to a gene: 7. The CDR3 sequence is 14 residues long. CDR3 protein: CASSPTGALYEQYF. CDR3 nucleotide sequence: TGTGCCAGCAGCCCGACAGGGGCTCTTTACGAGCAGTACTTC.

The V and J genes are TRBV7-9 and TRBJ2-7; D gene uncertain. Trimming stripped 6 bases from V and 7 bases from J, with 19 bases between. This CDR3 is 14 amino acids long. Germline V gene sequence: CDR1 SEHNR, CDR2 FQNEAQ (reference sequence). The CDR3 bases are TGTGCCAGCAGTTCCCAGGTCAGCTCGTGGGAGCAGTACTTC. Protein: CASSSQVSSWEQYF.

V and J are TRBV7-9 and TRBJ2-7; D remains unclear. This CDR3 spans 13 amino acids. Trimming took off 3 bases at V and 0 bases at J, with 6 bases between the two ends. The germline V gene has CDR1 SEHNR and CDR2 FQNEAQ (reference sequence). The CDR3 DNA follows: TGTGCCAGCAGCTTGGACCACTCCTACGAGCAGTACGTC. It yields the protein CASSLDHSYEQYV.